This TCR beta chain is drawn from a study of T cell repertoires in cytomegalovirus infection. Study context: Recently identified HLA-C-restricted CMV epitopes and well-studied HLA-B-restricted CMV epitopes were used by the study. From public TCR beta signatures came an indication of both CMV infection and matching HLA type.

Regarding the study as a whole: There were HLA-C-restricted CMV-specific TCR beta clonotypes dominating the ex vivo response. Summed frequency of shared TCR beta families picked out CMV carriers who also had the relevant HLA.

About this clonotype: Its antigen is unidentified.

TCRdb re-derived calls from the reads in MiXCR, one entry per CDR3 protein. Of roughly 49,000 distinct CDR3 sequences in the sample, about a fifth were seen once. The specimen was CD8+ T cells from cultured PBMCs, collected from culture after CMV antigen stimulation. The sequence derives from a human donor in good health (CMV status not recorded). Some clones in this sample may be carry-over from other donors' samples.

The CDR3 sequence is CASSPFPGTGKETQYF. The CDR3 nucleotides read TGTGCCAGCAGCCCATTTCCCGGGACAGGGAAAGAGACCCAGTACTTC. The gene calls are TRBV7-2 and TRBJ2-5; the match to TRBD1 covers 9 bases. The CDR3 spans 16 residues. The V and J ends lost 5 bases and 3 bases, in that order; junction bases with no gene match: 10. In germline, CDR1 is SGHTA, CDR2 FQGNSA.